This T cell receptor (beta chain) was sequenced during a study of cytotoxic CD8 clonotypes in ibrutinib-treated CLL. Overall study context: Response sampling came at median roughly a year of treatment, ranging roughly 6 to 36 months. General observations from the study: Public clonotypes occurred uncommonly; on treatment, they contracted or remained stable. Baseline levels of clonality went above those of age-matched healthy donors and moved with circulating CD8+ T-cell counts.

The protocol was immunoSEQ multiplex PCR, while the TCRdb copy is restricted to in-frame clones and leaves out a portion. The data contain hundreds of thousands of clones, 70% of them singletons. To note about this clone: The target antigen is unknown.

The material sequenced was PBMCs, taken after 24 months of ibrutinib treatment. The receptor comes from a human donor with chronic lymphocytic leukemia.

CDR3 protein: CASSLYRAQDGYTF. In nucleotides, the CDR3 is TGTGCCAGCAGCCTCTACAGGGCGCAGGATGGCTACACCTTC. The chain carries TRBV13 and TRBJ1-2; a weak D match, TRBD1 (6 bases). The CDR3 totals 14 residues. Looked up from germline, CDR1 is PRHDT and CDR2 is FYEKMQ (reference sequence). The germline V and J ends were trimmed by 5 bases and 6 bases, with 16 bases remaining between them.